This TCR beta chain was profiled in a study of blood T cell repertoires in COVID-19. In the study overall: The United States, Italy and Spain were the sources of the acute and convalescent COVID-19 samples. PBMCs, B-cell-depleted T cells, or T cells were the source of the cDNA or gDNA that made up the material.

As processed by the authors: Nucleated cell number was recorded as an estimate derived from reference gene primer amplification. Measured with immunoSEQ multiplex PCR; TCRdb has only the in-frame clones, and not every one. The V and J calls and the clone size are those of that table, but D and trimming were determined from the DNA. The sample records roughly 130,000 clones, approximately 89% being singletons. This CDR3 spans 14 amino acids. Germline lookup yields CDR1 LNHDA and CDR2 SQIVND (reference sequence). The germline V and J ends were trimmed by 6 bases and 7 bases, with 16 bases remaining between them.

The chain combines TRBV19 with TRBJ1-5; a possible D gene is TRBD1 (5 bases). Sequenced sample: peripheral blood. This receptor was identified in a woman aged 60-75 years with acute or convalescent COVID-19. The CDR3: CASSLTGGRQPQHF. For the CDR3, the DNA is TGTGCCAGTAGCCTCACGGGGGGAAGGCAGCCCCAGCATTTT.